This entry lists 20 T cell receptor beta chains sequenced from one sample in a study of cytomegalovirus exposure and HLA in healthy donors. PCR primers comprised 60 Vbeta and 13 Jbeta primers. Libraries were prepared by immunoSEQ multiplex PCR; TCRdb keeps only in-frame clonotypes and omits some of them. The data contain approximately 300,000 clones, about 80% of them seen just once; the ten biggest clones take up about 0.28%. Sample: PBMCs. The receptors here all came from a girl under 10 years old in good health and CMV-seronegative.

V gene TRBV27 combines with J gene TRBJ2-2, with D possibly matching TRBD2 (5 bases). Germline lookup yields CDR1 MNHEY and CDR2 SMNVEV (reference sequence). V gave up 2 bases and J gave up 3 bases, with 7 bases separating them. The length of the CDR3 is 14 residues. CDR3 residues: CASSLDYYTGELFF. The CDR3 coding sequence is TGTGCCAGCAGTTTAGACTATTACACCGGGGAGCTGTTTTTT.

This chain connects TRBV10-3 to TRBJ2-1; the D gene is possibly TRBD2 (5 bases). The V gene lost 3 bases and the J gene lost 2 bases, with 11 bases spanning the gap. This CDR3 spans 15 amino acids. The germline gives CDR1 ENHRY, CDR2 SYGVKD. The DNA of the CDR3 is TGTGCCATCAGTGACTACGGGGAGCCCTACAATGAGCAGTTCTTC. Translated, it gives CAISDYGEPYNEQFF.

V is TRBV30 and J is TRBJ1-3; D call uncertain. From germline, CDR1 is GTSNPN and CDR2 SVGIG (reference sequence). The CDR3 has 14 amino acids. Trimming shortened V by 3 bases and J by 0 bases, and 9 bases separated the two germline ends. CDR3 coding DNA: TGTGCCTGGAGATCTGGGCTCTCTGGAAACACCATATATTTT. Protein product: CAWRSGLSGNTIYF.

This clone was seen a few times. The V gene is TRBV9, the J gene TRBJ2-3; TRBD1 is a possible D gene (6 bases). V gave up 0 bases and J gave up 8 bases, with 13 bases separating them. CDR1 SGDLS and CDR2 YYNGEE come from the germline V gene. This CDR3 is 14 amino acids long. CDR3 loop: CASSVGGGQSTQYF. The CDR3, as DNA: TGTGCCAGCAGCGTAGGAGGAGGACAGAGTACGCAGTATTTT.

The rearrangement uses TRBV9 and TRBJ1-2; possible D gene TRBD1, 5 bases. The CDR3 sequence is 15 residues long. V lost 5 bases to trimming and J lost 4 bases, with 18 bases between them. Germline CDR1 SGDLS, CDR2 YYNGEE. DNA of the CDR3: TGTGCCAGCAGTCGAGGACACCAAGCGAGCTATGGCTACACCTTC. It specifies CASSRGHQASYGYTF.

The chain recombines TRBV9 with TRBJ2-2; no firm D call. The V gene lost 4 bases and the J gene lost 7 bases, with 14 bases spanning the gap. The CDR3 sequence is 14 residues long. Germline V lookup: CDR1 SGDLS, CDR2 YYNGEE. In DNA form, the CDR3 reads TGTGCCAGCAGCTACCTTTTTCCAGGCGGGGAGCTGTTTTTT. It is translated as CASSYLFPGGELFF. Full variable domain (rest looked up from reference TRBV9 and TRBJ2-2): DSGVTQTPKHLITATGQRVTLRCSPRSGDLSVYWYQQSLDQGLQFLIQYYNGEERAKGNILERFSAQQFPDLHSELNLSSLELGDSALYFCASSYLFPGGELFFGEGSRLTVL.

The genes are TRBV27 and TRBJ1-5; TRBD1 agrees at 8 bases. With V trimmed by 4 bases and J by 6 bases, 11 bases remained unmatched. Germline loops: CDR1 MNHEY, CDR2 SMNVEV (reference sequence). This CDR3 is built from 16 residues. CDR3 nucleotide sequence: TGTGCCAGCAGTTCAAGGACTGGACAGGGTGGTCAGCCCCAGCATTTT. This codes for CASSSRTGQGGQPQHF.

The chain carries TRBV28 and TRBJ1-4, with D possibly matching TRBD1 (5 bases). Trimming shortened V by 3 bases and J by 0 bases, and 11 bases separated the two germline ends. The CDR3 covers 16 residues. Germline CDR1 MDHEN, CDR2 SYDVKM. CDR3 nucleotide sequence: TGTGCCAGCAGTTTGCTTCAGGGAACAACTAATGAAAAACTGTTTTTT. Protein: CASSLLQGTTNEKLFF.

This clone was seen a few times. The rearrangement links TRBV5-1 to TRBJ2-1; the D gene is possibly TRBD2 (6 bases). V shed 1 base and J shed 5 bases, with 7 bases lying between them. This CDR3 is built from 13 residues. Germline loops: CDR1 SGHRS, CDR2 YFSETQ. In DNA, the CDR3 is TGCGCCAGCAGCTTGTCGGGGGACAATGAGCAGTTCTTC. It specifies CASSLSGDNEQFF.

There are a few counts of this clone. This sequence joins TRBV27 and TRBJ2-7, with TRBD2 as a possible D gene (5 bases). V was pared by 6 bases and J by 5 bases, with 17 bases between. The germline V gene has CDR1 MNHEY and CDR2 SMNVEV (reference sequence). CDR3 length: 14 residues. The CDR3 nucleotides read TGTGCCAGCAGCCGCCAGCGGATCCCCCACGAGCAGTACTTC. This translates into CASSRQRIPHEQYF.

This clone showed up just once. This CDR3 reads CASSPARGGSNQPQHF. CDR3 sequence (DNA): TGTGCCAGCTCACCGGCGAGGGGGGGAAGCAATCAGCCCCAGCATTTT. The chain joins TRBV18 to TRBJ1-5, with TRBD1 as a possible D gene (6 bases). V was trimmed by 3 bases and J by 1 base, leaving 13 bases between them. The V gene's germline CDR1 is KGHSH and CDR2 LQKENI. The CDR3 runs 16 residues. Variable domain in full (rest from reference TRBV18 and TRBJ1-5): NAGVMQNPRHLVRRRGQEARLRCSPMKGHSHVYWYRQLPEEGLKFMVYLQKENIIDESGMPKERFSAEFPKEGPSILRIQQVVRGDSAAYFCASSPARGGSNQPQHFGDGTRLSIL.

The V call is TRBV6-1, the J call TRBJ1-1, with 7 nucleotides matching TRBD1. The CDR3 consists of 14 residues. The ends lost 1 base at V and 5 bases at J; junction bases unmatched: 4. Germline lookup yields CDR1 MNHNS and CDR2 SASEGT. CDR3 nucleotides: TGTGCCAGCAGTGAAGTAGGACAGGCGACTGAAGCTTTCTTT. Protein sequence: CASSEVGQATEAFF.

The rearrangement links TRBV7-3 to TRBJ2-1, with D possibly being TRBD2 (5 bases). V dropped 2 bases and J dropped 7 bases, with 18 bases sitting between them. The CDR3 extends over 16 amino acids. The germline V gene has CDR1 SGHTA and CDR2 FQGTGA. In nucleotides, the CDR3 is TGTGCCAGCAGCTTAGGTACCGGACTGGATGAAAATGAGCAGTTCTTC. It encodes CASSLGTGLDENEQFF.

V is TRBV4-2 and J is TRBJ2-5; 8 nucleotides agree with TRBD2. The CDR3 is 17 residues long. Germline V gene sequence: CDR1 LGHNA, CDR2 YNFKEQ. V was pared by 1 base and J by 1 base, with 8 bases of the junction left unmatched. CDR3 in amino acids: CASSQAAGGGPQETQYF. The DNA of the CDR3 is TGTGCCAGCAGCCAAGCGGCCGGCGGGGGGCCCCAAGAGACCCAGTACTTC.

This clone was found once. The V gene is TRBV9, the J gene TRBJ2-1; D might be TRBD1 (6 bases). V lost 3 bases, J lost 10 bases, and 8 bases lay in between. There are 11 residues in the CDR3. The germline V gene has CDR1 SGDLS and CDR2 YYNGEE. For the CDR3, the DNA is TGTGCCAGCAGCGCTAGGGGGGAGCAGTTCTTC. Its protein product is CASSARGEQFF. Together with reference TRBV9 and TRBJ2-1, the CDR3 gives the full variable domain: DSGVTQTPKHLITATGQRVTLRCSPRSGDLSVYWYQQSLDQGLQFLIQYYNGEERAKGNILERFSAQQFPDLHSELNLSSLELGDSALYFCASSARGEQFFGPGTRLTVL.

The chain couples TRBV5-5 to TRBJ1-2; D call uncertain. Deletions cut 1 base from V and 8 bases from J, with 15 bases between. Germline V CDR1 and CDR2: SGHKS, YYEKEE (reference sequence). This CDR3 has 14 amino acids. The chain's CDR3 is CASSLTGERQGYTF. The DNA of the CDR3 is TGTGCCAGCAGCTTGACCGGGGAACGTCAAGGCTACACCTTC.

As DNA, the CDR3 is TGTGCTAGTGGTTTGGGGGGACTAGCGGGAGGGAAAGAGACCCAGTACTTC. Its translation is CASGLGGLAGGKETQYF. The chain joins TRBV12-5 to TRBJ2-5; the match to TRBD2 covers 16 bases. Germline values: CDR1 LGHNT, CDR2 FRNRAP. CDR3 length: 17 amino acids. V shed 1 base, J shed 3 bases, and the junction held 2 bases outside the gene matches.

The chain carries TRBV28 and TRBJ2-7; a possible D gene is TRBD1 (6 bases). Germline V gives CDR1 MDHEN, CDR2 SYDVKM. V shed 5 bases and J shed 3 bases, with 14 bases lying between them. This CDR3 is 14 amino acids long. The CDR3 is CASSPGTILYEQYF. CDR3 nucleotides: TGTGCCAGCAGTCCCGGGACAATTCTCTACGAGCAGTACTTC.

The rearrangement links TRBV2 to TRBJ1-2; D perhaps matches TRBD1 (5 bases). The V gene's germline CDR1 is SNHLY and CDR2 FYNNEI. The CDR3 covers 15 residues. The ends were cut back, 4 bases at V and 8 bases at J, with 20 bases in the middle. CDR3 sequence (DNA): TGTGCCAGCAGTGGGGGGGGACGGAGGATAGGCGGCTACACCTTC. It yields the protein CASSGGGRRIGGYTF.

V usage is TRBV15 and J usage is TRBJ2-2, with D hard to call. Germline CDR1 LNHNV, CDR2 YYDKDF (reference sequence). The CDR3 covers 14 residues. Trimming cost V 3 bases and J 3 bases, with 8 bases left between them. Here the CDR3 reads CATSRGQDTGELFF. CDR3 coding DNA: TGTGCCACCAGCAGGGGCCAAGACACCGGGGAGCTGTTTTTT.